These T cell receptor beta chains were read from a single sample in a study of CD8+ T cells in alopecia areata. Sequencing used immunoSEQ multiplex PCR; TCRdb keeps in-frame clones, though not all of them. The table records 200,000 to 250,000 clones, around three fifths of them present only once. Source: CD4+ T cells sorted from blood, taken at week 4, from a patient treated with tofacitinib. The receptors originated from a human donor with alopecia areata. The CDR3 runs from the conserved cysteine through the conserved F or W. The D gene is left open where the match is weak. Clone size, where shown, is once, few, many, or a class for clones that have expanded.

>TRBV4-3|TRBJ1-2|-|TRBD1
TGCGCCAGCAGCCAAGCACCGGGACAGGAGTATGGCTACACCTTC
CASSQAPGQEYGYTF
>TRBV29-1|TRBJ2-3|few|-
TGCAGCGTTGAAGATCAGGCAGATACGCAGTATTTT
CSVEDQADTQYF
>TRBV30|TRBJ2-2|-|TRBD2
TGTGCCTGGAACCCAGCGGGAGCCCGCACCGGGGAGCTGTTTTTT
CAWNPAGARTGELFF
>TRBV29-1|TRBJ1-2|few|-
TGCAGCGTTGATGTATATGGTGGGTTTGGCTACACCTTC
CSVDVYGGFGYTF
>TRBV7-2|TRBJ2-3|-|-
TGTGCCAGCAGCCGACGGACAGATACGCAGTATTTT
CASSRRTDTQYF
>TRBV29-1|TRBJ2-3|-|TRBD1
TGCAGCGTTGGAGCCGACAGGGTGTTGGATACGCAGTATTTT
CSVGADRVLDTQYF
>TRBV27|TRBJ2-3|-|-
TGTGCCAGCAAAGGACCCCCTAGCACAGATACGCAGTATTTT
CASKGPPSTDTQYF
>TRBV10-3|TRBJ1-1|-|TRBD1
TGTGCCACACAACAGGGGGGGAACACTGAAGCTTTCTTT
CATQQGGNTEAFF
>TRBV5-6|TRBJ1-5|-|TRBD1
TGTGCCAGCAGCTTGGCGGGACAGAGGAAGCCCCAGCATTTT
CASSLAGQRKPQHF
>TRBV5-1|TRBJ2-3|-|-
TGCGCCAGCAGCACCGGGACTAGCACAGATACGCAGTATTTT
CASSTGTSTDTQYF
>TRBV11-2|TRBJ2-7|-|TRBD2
TGTGCCAGCAGCCGCCCAGCGGGGAACCCCCGCTCCTACGAGCAGTACTTC
CASSRPAGNPRSYEQYF
>TRBV27|TRBJ1-6|few|-
TGTGCCAGCAGTTTATATACAAGGAGACAGGCCTATAATTCACCCCTCCACTTT
CASSLYTRRQAYNSPLHF
>TRBV7-2|TRBJ2-5|-|-
TGTGCCAGCAGCTTAGTAACGGGGATCCAGCAAGAGACCCAGTACTTC
CASSLVTGIQQETQYF
>TRBV11-3|TRBJ1-2|-|-
TGTGCCAGCAGCTTAGGGTCCTATGGCTACACCTTC
CASSLGSYGYTF
>TRBV2|TRBJ1-6|-|-
TGTGCCAGCACGGGGGAGGCGGCACCCCTCCACTTT
CASTGEAAPLHF
>TRBV7-2|TRBJ2-7|few|TRBD2
TGTGCCAGCAGCGAGAGCGGGGCCCACGAGCAGTACTTC
CASSESGAHEQYF
>TRBV29-1|TRBJ1-2|-|TRBD1
TGCAGCGTTGTGCGAGACAGGGCCTATGGCTACACCTTC
CSVVRDRAYGYTF
>TRBV4-3|TRBJ2-5|few|TRBD1
TGCGCCAGCAGCCAAGCGGGACAGGGGGCGGAGACCCAGTACTTC
CASSQAGQGAETQYF
>TRBV30|TRBJ2-5|-|-
TGTGCCTGGAGTCCGCTGGCGGGAGAGACCCAGTACTTC
CAWSPLAGETQYF
>TRBV30|TRBJ2-3|-|TRBD2
TGTGCCTGGAGTACACCGAGCGGGGGGGCGGCAGATACGCAGTATTTT
CAWSTPSGGAADTQYF
>TRBV10-3|TRBJ2-7|few|-
TGTGCCTCTCGGACTCCTACCTACGAGCAGTACTTC
CASRTPTYEQYF
>TRBV5-8|TRBJ2-5|-|TRBD2
TGTGCCAGCAGCCTCCCCACCGGGACTAGCGGGGGGATTCAAGAGACCCAGTACTTC
CASSLPTGTSGGIQETQYF
>TRBV9|TRBJ1-1|-|-
TGTGCCAGCACCGCGGGCCTGAACACTGAAGCTTTCTTT
CASTAGLNTEAFF
>TRBV30|TRBJ2-7|-|-
TGTGCCTGGAGTAGGGGATACGAGCAGTACTTC
CAWSRGYEQYF
>TRBV7-9|TRBJ2-7|-|-
TGTGCCAGCAGCATAAACGACGAGCAGTACTTC
CASSINDEQYF
>TRBV9|TRBJ2-1|-|TRBD2
TGTGCCAGCAGCTCGCTAAGGGCGGGGGGCCGCAATGAGCAGTTCTTC
CASSSLRAGGRNEQFF
>TRBV15|TRBJ1-2|once|TRBD1
TGTGCCACCAGCAGAACCGGGACAGGGGGAGGAAACTATGGCTACACCTTC
CATSRTGTGGGNYGYTF
>TRBV7-2|TRBJ2-1|-|-
TGTGCCAGCAGCTTTACTAAACTTTCGGCTTACAATGAGCAGTTCTTC
CASSFTKLSAYNEQFF
>TRBV6-1|TRBJ2-3|-|-
TGTGCCAGCAGGACAGAAGTCACAGATACGCAGTATTTT
CASRTEVTDTQYF
>TRBV30|TRBJ2-4|-|-
TGTGCCTGGAGCCGGCTAGCCAAAAACATTCAGTACTTC
CAWSRLAKNIQYF
>TRBV28|TRBJ2-7|-|TRBD1
TGTGCCAGCAGTTTAGGGGACAGGGTCCACGAGCAGTACTTC
CASSLGDRVHEQYF
>TRBV30|TRBJ1-1|few|-
TGTGCCTGGAGTGTAGAGCGGGATGCTTTCTTT
CAWSVERDAFF
>TRBV6-4|TRBJ2-3|-|TRBD1
TGTGCCAGCAGTGGCGGACAGGGGGCAGATACGCAGTATTTT
CASSGGQGADTQYF
>TRBV30|TRBJ2-1|-|-
TGTGCCTGGAGTCCGCGTCGGACTGAGCAGTTCTTC
CAWSPRRTEQFF
>TRBV30|TRBJ1-1|-|-
TGTGCCTGGAGTGTACTCCGTGGGACTGAAGCTTTCTTT
CAWSVLRGTEAFF
>TRBV2|TRBJ2-3|-|-
TGTGCCAGCAGTGATTTTACAGATACGCAGTATTTT
CASSDFTDTQYF
>TRBV20-1|TRBJ1-1|many|-
TGCAGTGCTAGGGAAGGCACTGAAGCTTTCTTT
CSAREGTEAFF
>TRBV5-6|TRBJ1-5|-|-
TGTGCCAGCAGCAAACCGACAGGCCCCCAGCATTTT
CASSKPTGPQHF
>TRBV29-1|TRBJ2-4|few|TRBD1
TGCAGCGTTGAAGGACAGGGGCAAGCCAAAAACATTCAGTACTTC
CSVEGQGQAKNIQYF
>TRBV29-1|TRBJ2-7|few|-
TGCAGCGTTGCGCGGGACAGGCAGTACTTC
CSVARDRQYF
>TRBV7-6|TRBJ2-3|-|TRBD2
TGTGCCAGCAGCTTAGGTTCTAGCGGGGGCACAGATACGCAGTATTTT
CASSLGSSGGTDTQYF
>TRBV5-1|TRBJ2-1|-|-
TGCGCCAGCAGCTTGGGTACCTCAAATGAGCAGTTCTTC
CASSLGTSNEQFF
>TRBV12-5|TRBJ2-2|few|-
TGTGCTAGTGCCCTGGACAACACCGGGGAGCTGTTTTTT
CASALDNTGELFF
>TRBV29-1|TRBJ1-1|-|-
TGCAGCGTTCCCGGGACCGCGTGGAACACTGAAGCTTTCTTT
CSVPGTAWNTEAFF
>TRBV29-1|TRBJ2-1|-|TRBD1
TGCAGCGTGGCGGGACAGGGCTACAATGAGCAGTTCTTC
CSVAGQGYNEQFF
>TRBV10-3|TRBJ1-5|few|TRBD1
TGTGCCATCAGTGAGCCGGGACAGGGAGGAAATCAGCCCCAGCATTTT
CAISEPGQGGNQPQHF
>TRBV29-1|TRBJ2-1|-|-
TGCAGCGTTGACAGGCAGAGCTCCTACAATGAGCAGTTCTTC
CSVDRQSSYNEQFF
>TRBV29-1|TRBJ2-1|once|-
TGCAGCGCCCAGACGGGTACCTACAATGAGCAGTTCTTC
CSAQTGTYNEQFF
>TRBV30|TRBJ1-1|few|-
TGTGCCTGGGGACCAGGGCTTACTGAAGCTTTCTTT
CAWGPGLTEAFF
>TRBV18|TRBJ1-2|-|-
TGTGCCAGCTCACCCAGGGGTGATGGCTACACCTTC
CASSPRGDGYTF
>TRBV29-1|TRBJ2-1|-|-
TGCAGCGTGGGAGCCACATGGAATGAGCAGTTCTTC
CSVGATWNEQFF
>TRBV7-2|TRBJ2-3|once|-
TGTGCCAGCAGCCCCGTAGCGGCTAGCACAGATACGCAGTATTTT
CASSPVAASTDTQYF
>TRBV7-8|TRBJ2-7|-|-
TGTGCCAGCAGCACAGGACATAGCTCCTACGAGCAGTACTTC
CASSTGHSSYEQYF
>TRBV9|TRBJ2-7|once|-
TGTGCCAGCAGCACAGGGAATCACCACGAGCAGTACTTC
CASSTGNHHEQYF
>TRBV2|TRBJ2-5|-|-
TGTGCCAGCAGTGTGATCGTAGAGACCCAGTACTTC
CASSVIVETQYF